Sequencing of this T cell receptor beta chain was carried out in a study of blood T cell repertoires in COVID-19 (TCRdb year 2020). With respect to the entire study: Samples from collaborators originated in the United States, Italy and Spain and spanned both the acute and convalescent phases of COVID-19. The prospective study material was composed of cDNA or gDNA derived from T cells, B-cell-depleted T cells, or PBMCs. Nearly every sample came with metadata listing a de-identified subject ID, COVID-19 status, age in years and sex. Subjects who had been exposed to COVID-19, were actively infected with it, or had recovered from it provided the deeply sampled blood TCRbeta repertoires that made up the dataset. Where available, HLA class I and class II types were taken from metadata supplied by the sample provider and were not determined by assay-based typing. The repertoires were made available in a free public database intended to serve as a resource for research on the immune response to SARS-CoV-2. Samples came from the ongoing ImmuneRACE study (first 160 participants) plus 1,254 subjects from 6 global collaborators. Beyond this particular receptor, the publication reports: The amount of clinical and demographic metadata varied by source and participant and was provided uncurated.

Another Seattle source contributed samples from volunteer blood donors who had recovered from COVID-19. Each collaborating institution followed its own protocols to collect whole blood in K2EDTA tubes. For TCRbeta analysis, collaborator samples were shipped as frozen whole blood, as isolated PBMCs, or as DNA extracted from either sample type. In regard to this clone: Its antigen specificity is not known. Base qualities are missing; no much larger clone stands one base away.

The germline V gene encodes CDR1 LGHNA and CDR2 YNFKEQ. The CDR3 holds 16 amino acids from the cysteine to the phenylalanine. The kept DNA is CDR3 alone, 48 bases in frame from the first base. V is pruned by 0 bases and J by 0 bases, leaving 3 bases of the junction without a gene match. TCRbeta CDR3 regions were amplified from genomic DNA by means of the immunoSEQ Assay, a bias-controlled multiplex PCR. Under the source paper's analysis protocol: The number of nucleated cells in each sample was estimated by amplification of reference gene primers within the assay. To quantify the absolute abundance of each unique TCRbeta CDR3 rearrangement, sequence reads were collapsed and filtered. For each sample, productive Simpson clonality was calculated as the square root of Simpson's diversity index across productive rearrangements. Held by TCRdb, this immuneACCESS table contains in-frame sequences only and omits some clones. Under half of the omission traces to an unresolved V gene where checked; the cause of the rest is unknown. V, J and clone size reflect that table, while D and trimming were determined from the DNA. The sample has under 300,000 clones on record, roughly 88% of them singletons. The leading ten clones occupy 2.1% of the sample.

The chain employs TRBV4-2 and TRBJ2-3; 7 central bases correspond to TRBD1. This receptor was obtained from a woman in her 40s who had recovered from COVID-19. The sequencing sample was made of peripheral blood. Read as DNA, the sequence is TGTGCCAGCAGCCAAGAGAGACAGGGAAGCACAGATACGCAGTATTTT. Translated, this gives CASSQERQGSTDTQYF.